This is a list of T cell receptor beta chains from one sample in a study of T cell clones after liver transplantation. Using immunoSEQ multiplex PCR, the repertoire was profiled, and TCRdb retains in-frame clones only, with some absent. The data hold around 18,000 clones, with around 91% observed a single time. The sample here was CD8+ T cells from blood, taken approximately 3.5 years after liver transplant. These receptors were obtained from a human patient who received a liver transplant. T cells may partly derive from the graft donor. Each CDR3 is given with its conserved first and last residue. Each record gives: J gene, CDR3 length, clone size, V gene, D gene, CDR3 DNA, CDR3 protein. D genes are given only for firm matches. Size is omitted from some rows. Given values are once, few, many or a class for expanded clones.

j_call: TRBJ2-6; cdr3_length: 17; clone_size: -; v_call: TRBV2; d_call: -; cdr3_nt: TGTGCCAGCAGTGACCCAGGGGCCGTCTCTGGGGCCAACGTCCTGACTTTC; cdr3_aa: CASSDPGAVSGANVLTF
j_call: TRBJ1-1; cdr3_length: 14; clone_size: -; v_call: TRBV19; d_call: -; cdr3_nt: TGTGCCAGTAGTATGTCAGGGCCGAACACTGAAGCTTTCTTT; cdr3_aa: CASSMSGPNTEAFF
j_call: TRBJ1-5; cdr3_length: 14; clone_size: -; v_call: TRBV28; d_call: -; cdr3_nt: TGTGCCAGCAGCTCAGGGTTGGGCAATCAGCCCCAGCATTTT; cdr3_aa: CASSSGLGNQPQHF
j_call: TRBJ2-7; cdr3_length: 14; clone_size: -; v_call: TRBV5-1; d_call: -; cdr3_nt: TGCGCCAGCAGCTTGGACAGTGAAACCTACGAGCAGTACTTC; cdr3_aa: CASSLDSETYEQYF
j_call: TRBJ2-7; cdr3_length: 14; clone_size: -; v_call: TRBV6-6; d_call: -; cdr3_nt: TGTGCCAGCAGTTACTCGTTCAGTCTGGGGGAGCAGTACTTC; cdr3_aa: CASSYSFSLGEQYF
j_call: TRBJ2-1; cdr3_length: 15; clone_size: -; v_call: TRBV4-1; d_call: TRBD2; cdr3_nt: TGCGCCAGCAGCCAAGATGCGGGAGTGGGAAATGAGCAGTTCTTC; cdr3_aa: CASSQDAGVGNEQFF
j_call: TRBJ1-1; cdr3_length: 14; clone_size: once; v_call: TRBV5-4; d_call: TRBD1; cdr3_nt: TGTGCCAGCAGCTTTGACAGGGGGCTCACTGAAGCTTTCTTT; cdr3_aa: CASSFDRGLTEAFF
j_call: TRBJ1-1; cdr3_length: 12; clone_size: -; v_call: TRBV19; d_call: -; cdr3_nt: TGTGCCAGTAAAGTCGGGAACACTGAAGCTTTCTTT; cdr3_aa: CASKVGNTEAFF
j_call: TRBJ2-7; cdr3_length: 13; clone_size: -; v_call: TRBV19; d_call: -; cdr3_nt: TGTGCCAGTAGTGCGGGACCCGCCTACGAGCAGTACTTC; cdr3_aa: CASSAGPAYEQYF
j_call: TRBJ2-7; cdr3_length: 17; clone_size: -; v_call: TRBV4-3; d_call: TRBD2; cdr3_nt: TGCGCCAGCAGCCCCCGACTAGCGGGAGAAATTTCCTACGAGCAGTACTTC; cdr3_aa: CASSPRLAGEISYEQYF
j_call: TRBJ1-5; cdr3_length: 17; clone_size: medium-sized; v_call: TRBV15; d_call: -; cdr3_nt: TGTGCCACCAGCAGTCCGGGGCTTTTAGGGAGCAATCAGCCCCAGCATTTT; cdr3_aa: CATSSPGLLGSNQPQHF
j_call: TRBJ2-5; cdr3_length: 14; clone_size: -; v_call: TRBV14; d_call: -; cdr3_nt: TGTGCCAGCAGCCAAGTTCGAGCGCGAGAGACCCAGTACTTC; cdr3_aa: CASSQVRARETQYF
j_call: TRBJ2-4; cdr3_length: 17; clone_size: -; v_call: TRBV27; d_call: -; cdr3_nt: TGTGCCAGCAGTTTATCGGGGCCCGGGGTAGCCAAAAACATTCAGTACTTC; cdr3_aa: CASSLSGPGVAKNIQYF
j_call: TRBJ2-3; cdr3_length: 15; clone_size: -; v_call: TRBV4-1; d_call: TRBD2; cdr3_nt: TGCGCCAGCAGCCAAGGGGACTGGGAGGGGGATACGCAGTATTTT; cdr3_aa: CASSQGDWEGDTQYF
j_call: TRBJ2-3; cdr3_length: 14; clone_size: once; v_call: TRBV6-6; d_call: -; cdr3_nt: TGTGCCAGCAGTTCGCAGGTCCGCACAGATACGCAGTATTTT; cdr3_aa: CASSSQVRTDTQYF
j_call: TRBJ2-7; cdr3_length: 14; clone_size: -; v_call: TRBV6-1; d_call: TRBD1; cdr3_nt: TGTGCCAGCAGTGTAGACAGGGGGGTATACGAGCAGTACTTC; cdr3_aa: CASSVDRGVYEQYF
j_call: TRBJ1-1; cdr3_length: 14; clone_size: once; v_call: TRBV13; d_call: -; cdr3_nt: TGTGCCAGCAGCCCGACAGTTATGAACACTGAAGCTTTCTTT; cdr3_aa: CASSPTVMNTEAFF
j_call: TRBJ1-5; cdr3_length: 15; clone_size: -; v_call: TRBV15; d_call: -; cdr3_nt: TGTGCCACCAGCAGCAGGACGAATAGCAATCAGCCCCAGCATTTT; cdr3_aa: CATSSRTNSNQPQHF
j_call: TRBJ1-2; cdr3_length: 14; clone_size: -; v_call: TRBV28; d_call: -; cdr3_nt: TGTGCCAGCGAATACAGGGCAGGAGGGTATGGCTACACCTTC; cdr3_aa: CASEYRAGGYGYTF
j_call: TRBJ1-2; cdr3_length: 12; clone_size: -; v_call: TRBV5-4; d_call: -; cdr3_nt: TGTGCCAGCAGCGACGCAAACTATGGCTACACCTTC; cdr3_aa: CASSDANYGYTF
j_call: TRBJ1-1; cdr3_length: 14; clone_size: -; v_call: TRBV7-6; d_call: TRBD1; cdr3_nt: TGTGCCAGCAGCTCAGGGGGCGGGAGAACTGAAGCTTTCTTT; cdr3_aa: CASSSGGGRTEAFF
j_call: TRBJ2-7; cdr3_length: 13; clone_size: once; v_call: TRBV2; d_call: -; cdr3_nt: TGTGCCAGCAGTGCCTCCCAAGCCTACGAGCAGTACTTC; cdr3_aa: CASSASQAYEQYF
j_call: TRBJ2-3; cdr3_length: 15; clone_size: -; v_call: TRBV5-8; d_call: -; cdr3_nt: TGTGCCAGCAGCTTCGGGGTGGGTCGAACAGATACGCAGTATTTT; cdr3_aa: CASSFGVGRTDTQYF
j_call: TRBJ2-3; cdr3_length: 17; clone_size: -; v_call: TRBV4-3; d_call: -; cdr3_nt: TGCGCCAGCAGCCAAGAGACCATCAGTGCTAGCACAGATACGCAGTATTTT; cdr3_aa: CASSQETISASTDTQYF
j_call: TRBJ2-2; cdr3_length: 12; clone_size: -; v_call: TRBV12-5; d_call: -; cdr3_nt: TGTGCTAGTGCCGGACTCGCCGGGGAGCTGTTTTTT; cdr3_aa: CASAGLAGELFF
j_call: TRBJ1-4; cdr3_length: 13; clone_size: -; v_call: TRBV19; d_call: -; cdr3_nt: TGTGCCAGTAGTATTTACAGTAATGAAAAACTGTTTTTT; cdr3_aa: CASSIYSNEKLFF
j_call: TRBJ1-5; cdr3_length: 15; clone_size: -; v_call: TRBV28; d_call: TRBD1; cdr3_nt: TGTGCCAGCAGTTTAGGGACAGGGGAGAATCAGCCCCAGCATTTT; cdr3_aa: CASSLGTGENQPQHF
j_call: TRBJ2-5; cdr3_length: 16; clone_size: once; v_call: TRBV29-1; d_call: -; cdr3_nt: TGCAGCGTTGAAGACCGGGACCAGGTGGCTCAAGAGACCCAGTACTTC; cdr3_aa: CSVEDRDQVAQETQYF
j_call: TRBJ1-3; cdr3_length: 14; clone_size: -; v_call: TRBV27; d_call: -; cdr3_nt: TGTGCCAGCAGTTTCAGCAGCTCTGGAAACACCATATATTTT; cdr3_aa: CASSFSSSGNTIYF
j_call: TRBJ1-2; cdr3_length: 13; clone_size: -; v_call: TRBV28; d_call: -; cdr3_nt: TGTGCCAGCAGTTTACAGGGGTGGTATGGCTACACCTTC; cdr3_aa: CASSLQGWYGYTF
j_call: TRBJ1-1; cdr3_length: 13; clone_size: -; v_call: TRBV7-7; d_call: -; cdr3_nt: TGTGCCAGCAGCCACGCGATGAACACTGAAGCTTTCTTT; cdr3_aa: CASSHAMNTEAFF
j_call: TRBJ2-3; cdr3_length: 14; clone_size: -; v_call: TRBV19; d_call: TRBD1; cdr3_nt: TGTGCCAGTAGTCCCGGACAGGGTTTTGATACGCAGTATTTT; cdr3_aa: CASSPGQGFDTQYF
j_call: TRBJ1-2; cdr3_length: 13; clone_size: once; v_call: TRBV9; d_call: -; cdr3_nt: TGTGCCAGCGGCCCCCCAGAGGGCTATGGCTACACCTTC; cdr3_aa: CASGPPEGYGYTF
j_call: TRBJ2-7; cdr3_length: 13; clone_size: -; v_call: TRBV7-3; d_call: -; cdr3_nt: TGTGCCAGCAGCTTCGAACCCTCCTACGAGCAGTACTTC; cdr3_aa: CASSFEPSYEQYF
j_call: TRBJ1-2; cdr3_length: 12; clone_size: -; v_call: TRBV27; d_call: -; cdr3_nt: TGTGCCACCCGCGGGGTTACGGAAGGCTACACCTTC; cdr3_aa: CATRGVTEGYTF
j_call: TRBJ1-1; cdr3_length: 15; clone_size: -; v_call: TRBV27; d_call: TRBD1; cdr3_nt: TGTGCCAGCAGTTCAGAGACAGGGGAGAACACTGAAGCTTTCTTT; cdr3_aa: CASSSETGENTEAFF
j_call: TRBJ1-1; cdr3_length: 12; clone_size: -; v_call: TRBV27; d_call: TRBD1; cdr3_nt: TGTGCCAGTGGCATAGGGGGCGCTGAAGCTTTCTTT; cdr3_aa: CASGIGGAEAFF
j_call: TRBJ2-6; cdr3_length: 15; clone_size: -; v_call: TRBV27; d_call: TRBD1; cdr3_nt: TGTGCCAGCAGTTCCAGGGGGTCTGGGGCCAACGTCCTGACTTTC; cdr3_aa: CASSSRGSGANVLTF
j_call: TRBJ1-5; cdr3_length: 14; clone_size: -; v_call: TRBV28; d_call: -; cdr3_nt: TGTGCCAGCAGCTTGATCGGGGCGGGTCAGCCCCAGCATTTT; cdr3_aa: CASSLIGAGQPQHF
j_call: TRBJ2-5; cdr3_length: 13; clone_size: -; v_call: TRBV16; d_call: -; cdr3_nt: TGTGCCAGCAGCCAATCAGAAGGGCAGACCCAGTACTTC; cdr3_aa: CASSQSEGQTQYF
j_call: TRBJ2-1; cdr3_length: 16; clone_size: -; v_call: TRBV7-9; d_call: -; cdr3_nt: TGTGCCAGCAGCTTAGCGTCAGGGGTTATCGGCAATGAGCAGTTCTTC; cdr3_aa: CASSLASGVIGNEQFF
j_call: TRBJ1-1; cdr3_length: 13; clone_size: -; v_call: TRBV7-9; d_call: -; cdr3_nt: TGTGCCAGCAGCTATGGACCCGGCACTGAAGCTTTCTTT; cdr3_aa: CASSYGPGTEAFF
j_call: TRBJ2-1; cdr3_length: 13; clone_size: -; v_call: TRBV18; d_call: -; cdr3_nt: TGTGCCAGCTCACTAGGGAGCTACAATGAGCAGTTCTTC; cdr3_aa: CASSLGSYNEQFF
j_call: TRBJ2-7; cdr3_length: 14; clone_size: -; v_call: TRBV13; d_call: TRBD1; cdr3_nt: TGTGCCAGCAGCCCACAGGGGGAGGCCTACGAGCAGTACTTC; cdr3_aa: CASSPQGEAYEQYF
j_call: TRBJ2-7; cdr3_length: 13; clone_size: few; v_call: TRBV5-4; d_call: -; cdr3_nt: TGTGCCAGCAGCTTGGGTGGTCCCTACGAGCAGTACTTC; cdr3_aa: CASSLGGPYEQYF
j_call: TRBJ2-1; cdr3_length: 16; clone_size: -; v_call: TRBV9; d_call: TRBD2; cdr3_nt: TGTGCCAGCAGCGCGCGACTAGCGGGAGTTAACAATGAGCAGTTCTTC; cdr3_aa: CASSARLAGVNNEQFF
j_call: TRBJ2-1; cdr3_length: 13; clone_size: once; v_call: TRBV27; d_call: -; cdr3_nt: TGTGCCAGCAGTTTCAGCTCCTACAATGAGCAGTTCTTC; cdr3_aa: CASSFSSYNEQFF
j_call: TRBJ2-7; cdr3_length: 13; clone_size: -; v_call: TRBV7-9; d_call: -; cdr3_nt: TGTGCCAGCGGCCCACCCAAGACTGTGGAGCAGTACTTC; cdr3_aa: CASGPPKTVEQYF
j_call: TRBJ1-2; cdr3_length: 15; clone_size: -; v_call: TRBV11-2; d_call: -; cdr3_nt: TGTGCCAGCAGCTTAGACTGGGGGCTAGGGCTCGGCTACACCTTC; cdr3_aa: CASSLDWGLGLGYTF
j_call: TRBJ1-3; cdr3_length: 16; clone_size: -; v_call: TRBV13; d_call: -; cdr3_nt: TGTGCCAGCAGCTTAGTGGGCGAGGCCTCTGGAAACACCATATATTTT; cdr3_aa: CASSLVGEASGNTIYF
j_call: TRBJ1-5; cdr3_length: 17; clone_size: -; v_call: TRBV27; d_call: TRBD1; cdr3_nt: TGTGCCAGCAGCTCGGGACAGGGGGCCTTTCTGAATCAGCCCCAGCATTTT; cdr3_aa: CASSSGQGAFLNQPQHF
j_call: TRBJ2-7; cdr3_length: 14; clone_size: -; v_call: TRBV19; d_call: -; cdr3_nt: TGTGCCAGTAGCCTACAGGGACCGACCTACGAGCAGTACTTC; cdr3_aa: CASSLQGPTYEQYF
j_call: TRBJ2-3; cdr3_length: 13; clone_size: -; v_call: TRBV27; d_call: TRBD2; cdr3_nt: TGTGCCAGCAGTTGGGCGGGAGCAGATACGCAGTATTTT; cdr3_aa: CASSWAGADTQYF
j_call: TRBJ1-1; cdr3_length: 12; clone_size: -; v_call: TRBV27; d_call: TRBD1; cdr3_nt: TGTGCCAGCAGGGGACAGGGCGCTGAAGCTTTCTTT; cdr3_aa: CASRGQGAEAFF